The source of this T cell receptor (beta chain) is a study of blood T cell repertoires in COVID-19. Overall study context: Spain, Italy and the United States supplied samples that represented acute and convalescent COVID-19. T cells, B-cell-depleted T cells, or PBMCs supplied cDNA or gDNA.

Per the original methods: Amplified reference gene primers provided the basis for estimating nucleated cell counts. Assay: immunoSEQ multiplex PCR; the TCRdb copy retains only in-frame clones and omits some. D and trimming were read from the DNA, whereas the V and J calls and clone size are those reported in that table. The data hold around 64,000 clones, with around 86% observed a single time. Trimming pared 0 bases from V and 4 bases from J, leaving 16 bases between. The length of the CDR3 is 17 residues. Germline CDR1 reads LGHDT; CDR2 reads YNNKEL (reference sequence). The chain is built from TRBV3-1 (or the pseudogene TRBV3-2) and TRBJ2-4; weak D call: TRBD2 (6 bases). This receptor was obtained from a woman younger than 30 with acute or convalescent COVID-19. The sequencing input was peripheral blood. The CDR3 loop reads CASSQEPGLKNKNIQYF. CDR3 coding DNA: TGTGCCAGCAGCCAAGAGCCGGGACTGAAGAATAAAAACATTCAGTACTTC.